One sample yielded the 24 T cell receptor beta chains listed below, sequenced in a study of identical twins. TCRdb fed the 5' RACE reads into MiXCR, producing one record per CDR3 protein. The sample shows roughly 1,500,000 distinct CDR3 sequences, about 32% of them seen only once. The source material was cord blood. The receptors stem from a newborn girl in good health.

The rearrangement links TRBV7-8 to TRBJ2-1; no reliable D call. Germline CDR1 and CDR2: SGHVS and FQNEAQ. The CDR3 length is 12 residues. Trimming stripped 0 bases from V and 8 bases from J, with 5 bases between. CDR3 sequence (DNA): TGTGCCAGCAGCTTAGCTACGGATGAGCAGTTCTTC. It specifies CASSLATDEQFF.

J is TRBJ1-4 and V is TRBV7-2, with unresolved D. Germline loops: CDR1 SGHTA, CDR2 FQGNSA. The CDR3 consists of 15 residues. V lost 5 bases, J lost 7 bases, and 17 bases lay in between. CDR3 DNA: TGTGCCAGCAGCACCCGTCCGGCGGAAGGTGAAAAACTGTTTTTT. Amino acids: CASSTRPAEGEKLFF.

This clonotype was counted between two and nine times. The chain carries TRBV20-1 and TRBJ2-4; TRBD1 aligns across 9 bases. CDR3 length: 15 amino acids. Germline V gene sequence: CDR1 DFQATT, CDR2 SNEGSKA (reference sequence). V gave up 7 bases and J gave up 0 bases; unmatched junction bases: 7. This chain's CDR3 is CSVPQGAEAKNIQYF. The CDR3 DNA is TGCAGTGTCCCACAGGGGGCGGAAGCCAAAAACATTCAGTACTTC.

The CDR3 loop reads CATTFGYEQYF. DNA for the CDR3: TGTGCCACCACCTTTGGCTACGAGCAGTACTTC. This chain links TRBV10-3 with TRBJ2-5; D unresolved. The DNA end is more similar to TRBJ2-7, so the J call may be wrong. Germline CDR1 is ENHRY and CDR2 is SYGVKD. This CDR3 is built from 11 residues.

This clonotype was detected ten times or more. The V call is TRBV7-2, the J call TRBJ2-3; D is ambiguous. This CDR3 is 14 amino acids long. V was shortened by 3 bases and J by 6 bases, with 13 bases between the two germline ends. Germline V gene sequence: CDR1 SGHTA, CDR2 FQGNSA. This CDR3 reads CASSFRPLIDTQYF. As DNA, the CDR3 is TGTGCCAGCAGCTTTAGACCCCTAATTGATACGCAGTATTTT.

The chain couples TRBV11-2 to TRBJ2-1; the D gene is possibly TRBD2 (5 bases). Germline CDR1 reads SGHAT; CDR2 reads FQNNGV. This CDR3 is 12 amino acids long. V dropped 4 bases and J dropped 7 bases, with 8 bases sitting between them. CDR3 in amino acids: CASSSEGNEQFF. The CDR3 DNA is TGTGCCAGCAGCTCCGAGGGAAATGAGCAGTTCTTC.

The V call is TRBV28, the J call TRBJ2-5; D tentatively fits TRBD1 or TRBD2 (6 bases each). CDR3 size: 17 residues. V was pared by 4 bases and J by 0 bases, with 18 bases between. CDR1 MDHEN and CDR2 SYDVKM come from the germline V gene. The CDR3 sequence: CASSSGRGQLYQETQYF. Written as DNA, the CDR3 is TGTGCCAGCAGTTCCGGCCGGGGGCAGTTGTACCAAGAGACCCAGTACTTC.

The chain is built from TRBV20-1 and TRBJ1-2, with D unclear. In germline, CDR1 is DFQATT, CDR2 SNEGSKA (reference sequence). V lost 5 bases and J 4 bases, leaving 8 bases between the germline ends. The length of the CDR3 is 11 residues. For the CDR3, the DNA is TGCAGTGCTCACTTCCCCTATGGCTACACCTTC. Amino acid sequence: CSAHFPYGYTF.

V is TRBV5-1 and J is TRBJ2-7; the match to TRBD2 covers 12 bases. J lost 3 bases, V lost 5 bases, and 24 bases had no gene match. CDR3 length: 21 residues. The germline gives CDR1 SGHRS, CDR2 YFSETQ. Written as DNA, the CDR3 is TGCGCCAGCAGACGCTCCCGGCGGACTAGCGGGAAGTTTGGATGGTACTACGAGCAGTACTTC. Encoded protein: CASRRSRRTSGKFGWYYEQYF. Drawing the rest from reference TRBV5-1 and TRBJ2-7, the complete variable domain is KAGVTQTPRYLIKTRGQQVTLSCSPISGHRSVSWYQQTPGQGLQFLFEYFSETQRNKGNFPGRFSGRQFSNSRSEMNVSTLELGDSALYLCASRRSRRTSGKFGWYYEQYFGPGTRLTVT.

The rearrangement links TRBV9 to TRBJ2-7, with TRBD2 matching over 8 bases. The CDR3 runs 16 residues. V lost 2 bases and J lost 3; bases outside the gene matches: 10. The germline V gene has CDR1 SGDLS and CDR2 YYNGEE. CDR3 DNA sequence: TGTGCCAGCAGCGTGCGGGGACTAGGGGTTATCTACGAGCAGTACTTC. Its translation: CASSVRGLGVIYEQYF.

The chain combines TRBV4-1 with TRBJ1-6; a weak D match, TRBD1 (5 bases). V shed 1 base and J shed 10 bases, with 8 bases lying between them. The CDR3 covers 13 residues. The V gene's germline CDR1 is MGHRA and CDR2 YSYEKL. DNA of the CDR3: TGCGCCAGCAGCCAAGGGGGCGACTCACCCCTCCACTTT. Residues: CASSQGGDSPLHF.

This clonotype has a count of ten or more. DNA for the CDR3: TGTGCCAGCAGTTCCGGACAGTTCGGAGAGACCCAGTACTTC. Protein: CASSSGQFGETQYF. This sequence joins TRBV28 and TRBJ2-5, with D possibly being TRBD1 (6 bases). V lost 4 bases and J lost 4, with 13 bases in between. Looked up from germline, CDR1 is MDHEN and CDR2 is SYDVKM. This CDR3 has 14 residues.

This clonotype was counted between two and nine times. The chain uses TRBV27 and TRBJ2-5, with a weak D call TRBD2 (5 bases). The V gene lost 0 bases and the J gene lost 7 bases, with 12 bases spanning the gap. CDR1 and CDR2 (germline): MNHEY, SMNVEV (reference sequence). The CDR3 has 14 residues. In DNA form, the CDR3 reads TGTGCCAGCAGTTTATCGGGTAGCGACGGGACCCAGTACTTC. Translation gives CASSLSGSDGTQYF.

The rearrangement uses TRBV4-1 and TRBJ2-2; 13 bases are shared with TRBD2. Germline V CDR1 and CDR2: MGHRA, YSYEKL. The CDR3 has 16 amino acids. J was trimmed by 6 bases and V by 4 bases; bases with no gene match: 5. In nucleotides, the CDR3 is TGCGCCAGCAGCCTGACTAGCGGGGGGATCTCCGGGGAGCTGTTTTTT. Its translation is CASSLTSGGISGELFF.

The V gene is TRBV18, the J gene TRBJ2-2; 9 bases align to TRBD2. The CDR3 extends over 15 amino acids. The germline CDR1 and CDR2 sequences are KGHSH and LQKENI. Trimming at V came to 5 bases and at J to 1 base, leaving 2 bases not matched to a gene. CDR3 loop: CASSSSGENTGELFF. The CDR3 DNA reads as TGTGCCAGCTCATCTAGCGGGGAGAACACCGGGGAGCTGTTTTTT. The complete variable domain, with remaining parts taken from reference TRBV18 and TRBJ2-2, reads NAGVMQNPRHLVRRRGQEARLRCSPMKGHSHVYWYRQLPEEGLKFMVYLQKENIIDESGMPKERFSAEFPKEGPSILRIQQVVRGDSAAYFCASSSSGENTGELFFGEGSRLTVL.

This clonotype was counted many times. This chain links TRBV7-9 with TRBJ2-7; 7 bases match TRBD1. V lost 1 base, J lost 0 bases, and 3 bases stayed unmatched. CDR1 SEHNR and CDR2 FQNEAQ come from the germline V gene (reference sequence). The CDR3 is made up of 15 amino acids. The CDR3 bases are TGTGCCAGCAGCTTAGAGGCAGGGGGCTCCTACGAGCAGTACTTC. It encodes CASSLEAGGSYEQYF.

This chain connects TRBV12-3 or TRBV12-4 to TRBJ2-2; D unclear. CDR3 length: 15 residues. The ends were cut back, 4 bases at V and 4 bases at J, with 13 bases in the middle. The CDR3 loop reads CASSSALSSTGELFF. The CDR3 DNA sequence: TGTGCCAGCAGTTCAGCGTTATCCTCCACCGGGGAGCTGTTTTTT.

The CDR3 DNA reads TGCAGTGCTAGACAACGATACAATGAGCAGTTCTTC. Its translation: CSARQRYNEQFF. This chain joins TRBV20-1 and TRBJ2-1; no reliable D call. Germline V gene sequence: CDR1 DFQATT, CDR2 SNEGSKA (reference sequence). V was shortened by 2 bases and J by 4 bases, with 6 bases between the two germline ends. CDR3 size: 12 residues.

This clonotype was recorded a few times. This rearrangement joins TRBV7-2 to TRBJ2-7, with a possible D match to TRBD2 (7 bases). Trimming took 1 base from V and 0 from J, leaving 16 bases between them. Per the germline V gene, CDR1 is SGHTA and CDR2 is FQGNSA. CDR3 length: 17 residues. In DNA form, the CDR3 reads TGTGCCAGCAGCTTAGGGTGGGCGGGGGCTGCCTCCTACGAGCAGTACTTC. Protein sequence: CASSLGWAGAASYEQYF.

This clonotype was seen many times. The J gene is TRBJ1-1, the V gene TRBV5-1, with 7 bases aligning to TRBD1. This CDR3 is 14 amino acids long. V gave up 0 bases and J gave up 5 bases; unmatched junction bases: 4. CDR1 is SGHRS and CDR2 is YFSETQ in the germline V gene. Here the CDR3 reads CASSLVGRGTEAFF. For the CDR3, the DNA is TGCGCCAGCAGCTTGGTTGGCAGGGGGACTGAAGCTTTCTTT.

This clonotype has ten or more counts. The J gene is TRBJ2-4, the V gene TRBV25-1; D gene ambiguous. V lost 1 base and J lost 0, with 7 bases in between. Germline V gives CDR1 MGHDK, CDR2 SYGVNS. This CDR3 is built from 15 residues. The CDR3 here is CASSEWRTAKNIQYF. The CDR3 bases are TGTGCCAGCAGTGAATGGCGGACAGCCAAAAACATTCAGTACTTC.

This chain joins TRBV14 and TRBJ1-1; a weak D match, TRBD1 (6 bases). CDR3 length: 14 amino acids. The V end lost 3 bases, the J end lost 13 bases, and 21 bases lay between the germline ends. CDR1 and CDR2 (germline): SGHDN, FVKESK. CDR3 coding DNA: TGTGCCAGCAGCCAGACGACAGGATGGACCAAGTTTTTCTTT. Translating gives CASSQTTGWTKFFF.

Worth noting for this clonotype: One junction end disagrees with the germline gene, perhaps due to a read error. The chain employs TRBV18 and TRBJ2-5; D gene unclear. Per the germline V gene, CDR1 is KGHSH and CDR2 is LQKENI. The CDR3 contains 11 residues. The CDR3 sequence is CASSPAETQSF. CDR3 nucleotides: TGTGCCAGCTCACCGGCAGAGACCCAGTCCTTC.

The chain couples TRBV5-6 to TRBJ1-6; D might be TRBD1 (5 bases). CDR1 SGHDT and CDR2 YYEEEE come from the germline V gene. The CDR3 length is 16 residues. The V end lost 3 bases, the J end lost 11 bases, and 21 bases lay between the germline ends. The CDR3 region is CASSYTGTAEKPPLHF. Here the CDR3 DNA reads TGTGCCAGCAGCTACACCGGGACCGCGGAAAAACCACCCCTCCACTTT.